Shown below are 5 T cell receptor beta chains from a single sample sequenced in a study of cytomegalovirus exposure and HLA in healthy donors. With 60 Vbeta and 13 Jbeta primers, the PCR was carried out. Clones were sequenced by immunoSEQ multiplex PCR, and TCRdb holds only the in-frame ones, with some missing. This table has around 130,000 clones, approximately 84% appearing once. Material: PBMCs. Every receptor here comes from a middle-aged woman in good health and CMV-seronegative.

The J gene is TRBJ2-5, the V gene TRBV19; D is perhaps TRBD2 (5 bases). The J call may not be correct, given that the DNA end is closer to TRBJ2-7. This CDR3 comprises 14 residues. Per germline, CDR1 LNHDA and CDR2 SQIVND (reference sequence). The CDR3 reads CASSGALAGYEQYF. The CDR3 DNA reads TGTGCCAGTAGTGGAGCTCTAGCAGGATACGAGCAGTACTTC.

The rearrangement joins TRBV7-9 to TRBJ2-2; D is perhaps TRBD2 (6 bases). The CDR3 covers 16 residues. Between the trimmed V and J ends, which lost 5 bases and 5 bases, there was a span of 18 bases. In germline, CDR1 is SEHNR, CDR2 FQNEAQ (reference sequence). The CDR3 DNA follows: TGTGCCAGCAGCCCCAGATCCGGGAGTGGGACCGGGGAGCTGTTTTTT. Its protein product is CASSPRSGSGTGELFF.

The V call is TRBV7-9, the J call TRBJ1-1, with a possible D match to TRBD1 (5 bases). The germline CDR1 and CDR2 sequences are SEHNR and FQNEAQ (reference sequence). The CDR3 consists of 18 residues. V lost 1 base and J 0 bases, leaving 18 bases between the germline ends. CDR3 region: CASSLERGPRTMNTEAFF. As DNA, the CDR3 is TGTGCCAGCAGCTTAGAAAGGGGCCCGAGAACTATGAACACTGAAGCTTTCTTT. The full variable domain, completed using reference TRBV7-9 and TRBJ1-1, is DTGVSQNPRHKITKRGQNVTFRCDPISEHNRLYWYRQTLGQGPEFLTYFQNEAQLEKSRLLSDRFSAERPKGSFSTLEIQRTEQGDSAMYLCASSLERGPRTMNTEAFFGQGTRLTVV.

This clone was detected only a few times. This chain links TRBV6-5 with TRBJ2-1; 8 bases are a match to TRBD2. Germline lookup yields CDR1 MNHEY and CDR2 SVGAGI. With 6 bases clipped from V and 11 bases from J, the junction kept 9 bases outside the gene matches. The CDR3 loop spans 13 amino acids. The CDR3 DNA follows: TGTGCCAGCAGCAACCGGCGACTAGCGCAGCAGTTCTTC. As protein: CASSNRRLAQQFF.

The rearrangement uses TRBV5-1 and TRBJ2-1; 14 bases align to TRBD2. Looked up from germline, CDR1 is SGHRS and CDR2 is YFSETQ. The CDR3 spans 17 residues. Trimming cost V 1 base and J 4 bases; bases outside gene matches: 4. As DNA, the CDR3 is TGCGCCAGCAGCTTGTGGGGACTAGCGGGAGCATACAATGAGCAGTTCTTC. Translated: CASSLWGLAGAYNEQFF.